Each of the 17 T cell receptor beta chains below was sequenced from the same sample in a study of blood T cell repertoires in COVID-19. The protocol was immunoSEQ multiplex PCR, while the TCRdb copy is restricted to in-frame clones and leaves out a portion. The sample lists about 380,000 clones, 80% to 90% seen once, with 1.3% in the top ten. The sequenced sample was PBMCs or T cells enriched from blood (not recorded which). The receptor set was obtained from a man aged 25 to 40 who had recovered from COVID-19.

The V and J genes are TRBV5-1 and TRBJ1-5, with 11 bases lining up with TRBD1. CDR3 size: 15 residues. Germline V lookup: CDR1 SGHRS, CDR2 YFSETQ. V trimming: 5 bases; J trimming: 5 bases; junction bases outside the gene matches: 6. CDR3 nucleotides: TGCGCCAGCAGGACGGGACAGGGGGACTATCAGCCCCAGCATTTT. Its protein product is CASRTGQGDYQPQHF.

V is TRBV11-2 and J is TRBJ1-1, with 8 bases lining up with TRBD1. The CDR3 runs to 14 residues. Trimming took 5 bases from V and 5 from J; bases not matched to a gene: 7. Germline CDR1 reads SGHAT; CDR2 reads FQNNGV. CDR3 sequence (DNA): TGTGCCAGCAGCCCAGGACAGGGAGTGACTGAAGCTTTCTTT. As protein: CASSPGQGVTEAFF.

The gene calls are TRBV6-5 and TRBJ2-7, with 9 bases aligning to TRBD1. Germline lookup yields CDR1 MNHEY and CDR2 SVGAGI. The CDR3 is 15 amino acids. J lost 6 bases, V lost 2 bases, and 8 bases had no gene match. CDR3 in DNA: TGTGCCAGCAGTTACGATGGGACAGGGAGCGGCGAGCAGTACTTC. This translates into CASSYDGTGSGEQYF.

This chain connects TRBV9 to TRBJ2-3, with 8 bases fitting TRBD1. V was pared by 0 bases and J by 2 bases, with 8 bases of the junction left unmatched. CDR3 length equals 17 residues. In germline, CDR1 is SGDLS, CDR2 YYNGEE. The DNA for the CDR3 is TGTGCCAGCAGCGTAGCCCACGGGACAGGTTCCACAGATACGCAGTATTTT. This gives the protein CASSVAHGTGSTDTQYF.

The chain is built from TRBV5-1 and TRBJ1-2; possibly TRBD1 for D (5 bases). The V and J ends lost 0 bases and 0 bases respectively, with 12 bases between them. The CDR3 is 16 amino acids. CDR1 SGHRS and CDR2 YFSETQ come from the germline V gene. The CDR3 nucleotides are TGCGCCAGCAGCTTGGACCCCGGGGGAGCTAACTATGGCTACACCTTC. Amino acid sequence: CASSLDPGGANYGYTF. The full variable domain, with the rest looked up from reference TRBV5-1 and TRBJ1-2, is KAGVTQTPRYLIKTRGQQVTLSCSPISGHRSVSWYQQTPGQGLQFLFEYFSETQRNKGNFPGRFSGRQFSNSRSEMNVSTLELGDSALYLCASSLDPGGANYGYTFGSGTRLTVV.

The chain employs TRBV9 and TRBJ1-1; TRBD1 is a possible D gene (6 bases). With 3 bases removed from V and 5 bases from J, the gap between germline ends came to 23 bases. The V gene's germline CDR1 is SGDLS and CDR2 YYNGEE. The CDR3 length is 17 residues. CDR3 nucleotide sequence: TGTGCCAGCAGCGGCCCCTCCGGGACATCGCCGGGAACTGAAGCTTTCTTT. Protein product: CASSGPSGTSPGTEAFF.

This clone was recorded only once. Other DNA sequences within the sample encode an identical CDR3. The chain uses TRBV3-1 (or the pseudogene TRBV3-2) and TRBJ1-2; D gene ambiguous. V gave up 1 base and J gave up 3 bases, with 9 bases separating them. The CDR3 consists of 14 residues. Per germline, CDR1 LGHDT and CDR2 YNNKEL (reference sequence). In nucleotides, the CDR3 is TGTGCCAGCAGCCAAGGGGCGTTGGACTATGGCTACACCTTC. This encodes CASSQGALDYGYTF.

The chain uses TRBV10-3 and TRBJ2-2; D gene unclear. Between the trimmed V and J ends, which lost 2 bases and 6 bases, there was a span of 7 bases. CDR3 length equals 13 residues. CDR1 and CDR2 (germline): ENHRY, SYGVKD. DNA for the CDR3: TGTGCCATCAGTGAGCCCCACTCCGGGGAGCTGTTTTTT. It codes for CAISEPHSGELFF.

The chain combines TRBV5-1 with TRBJ1-3, with 10 bases matching TRBD1. CDR1 SGHRS and CDR2 YFSETQ come from the germline V gene. The CDR3 length is 17 residues. V lost 3 bases and J lost 0; bases outside the gene matches: 6. The CDR3 reads CASSYSGTGASGNTIYF. The CDR3 DNA reads TGCGCCAGCAGCTACTCCGGGACAGGGGCCTCTGGAAACACCATATATTTT.

The V gene is TRBV7-9, the J gene TRBJ1-4, with D hard to call. Trimming cost V 1 base and J 7 bases, with 10 bases left between them. In germline, CDR1 is SEHNR, CDR2 FQNEAQ (reference sequence). The CDR3 is made up of 14 amino acids. CDR3 coding DNA: TGTGCCAGCAGCTTAGTAGGCCGGGGTGAAAAACTGTTTTTT. Amino acids: CASSLVGRGEKLFF.

This sequence joins TRBV9 and TRBJ1-1, with 7 bases that match TRBD1. Germline V gene sequence: CDR1 SGDLS, CDR2 YYNGEE. The ends lost 3 bases at V and 3 bases at J; junction bases unmatched: 8. The CDR3 has 15 residues. The CDR3 reads CASSDYRGRDTEAFF. The CDR3 coding sequence is TGTGCCAGCAGCGATTACAGGGGTCGGGACACTGAAGCTTTCTTT.

The V gene is TRBV18, the J gene TRBJ1-4, with D unclear. Germline loops: CDR1 KGHSH, CDR2 LQKENI. There are 18 residues in the CDR3. V dropped 1 base and J dropped 0 bases, with 15 bases sitting between them. This CDR3 reads CASSPLIQTSATNEKLFF. DNA of the CDR3: TGTGCCAGCTCACCACTAATTCAGACTAGTGCAACTAATGAAAAACTGTTTTTT.

This chain joins TRBV11-2 and TRBJ2-5; no clear D. V gave up 4 bases and J gave up 5 bases, with 14 bases separating them. CDR1 is SGHAT and CDR2 is FQNNGV in the germline V gene. The CDR3 consists of 14 residues. The CDR3 bases are TGTGCCAGCAGCTCTTCCGCGGTTTGGGAGACCCAGTACTTC. Residues: CASSSSAVWETQYF.

This chain uses TRBV18 with TRBJ1-3, with no clear D. CDR1 KGHSH and CDR2 LQKENI come from the germline V gene. The germline V and J ends were trimmed by 3 bases and 6 bases, with 15 bases remaining between them. CDR3 length: 15 amino acids. The DNA of the CDR3 is TGTGCCAGCTCACCCTCGGAACAGCAACTAAACACCATATATTTT. This encodes CASSPSEQQLNTIYF.

The chain links TRBV6-6 to TRBJ1-2, with TRBD1 as a possible D gene (5 bases). The germline V and J ends were trimmed by 6 bases and 5 bases, with 16 bases remaining between them. The CDR3 spans 14 residues. The germline gives CDR1 MNHNY, CDR2 SVGAGI (reference sequence). The CDR3 region is CASSPDGTTYGYTF. The DNA for the CDR3 is TGTGCCAGCAGCCCGGACGGGACTACTTATGGCTACACCTTC.

The rearrangement uses TRBV11-3 and TRBJ2-2; a weak D match, TRBD1 (5 bases). The germline V and J ends were trimmed by 0 bases and 0 bases, with 8 bases remaining between them. The CDR3 loop spans 16 amino acids. Looked up from germline, CDR1 is SGHNT and CDR2 is YENEEA. This chain's CDR3 is CASSLEVTANTGELFF. CDR3 bases: TGTGCCAGCAGCTTAGAAGTGACAGCGAACACCGGGGAGCTGTTTTTT.

The V call is TRBV5-4, the J call TRBJ2-1; tentative D call: TRBD2 (6 bases). V was cut by 1 base and J by 4 bases, with 9 bases left in between. The CDR3 loop spans 14 amino acids. Germline CDR1 reads SGHNT; CDR2 reads YYREEE (reference sequence). For the CDR3, the DNA is TGTGCCAGCAGCTTGATGGAGGGGTACAATGAGCAGTTCTTC. Residues: CASSLMEGYNEQFF.